This TCR beta chain was identified during a study of siplizumab effects on memory and regulatory T cells. CDR1 and CDR2 (germline): SGHVS, FQNEAQ. Trimming took off 2 bases at V and 7 bases at J, with 11 bases between the two ends. The CDR3 spans 14 residues. Some clones are missing from TCRdb's copy, which holds only in-frame ones; the method was immunoSEQ multiplex PCR. Of about 100,000 clones in the sample, around 90% were seen once. Input material: CD4+ T cells sorted from blood. This receptor was taken from a human donor in good health. Some clones in this sample may be carry-over from other donors' samples. J is TRBJ2-2 and V is TRBV7-8; D is ambiguous. CDR3 DNA: TGTGCCAGCAGCTTATTTACAGTTGACGGGGAGCTGTTTTTT. Its protein is CASSLFTVDGELFF. The full variable domain, rest sourced from reference TRBV7-8 and TRBJ2-2, is GAGVSQSPRYKVAKRGQDVALRCDPISGHVSLFWYQQALGQGPEFLTYFQNEAQLDKSGLPSDRFFAERPEGSVSTLKIQRTQQEDSAVYLCASSLFTVDGELFFGEGSRLTVL.